This T cell receptor (beta chain) was recorded in a study of blood T cell repertoires in COVID-19. About the research overall: The United States, Italy and Spain provided the acute and convalescent COVID-19 samples. The analysed material was cDNA or gDNA that came from T cells, B-cell-depleted T cells, or PBMCs.

A few counts support this clone. In the original workflow: The authors estimated nucleated cell counts from reference gene primer amplification. This table comes from immunoSEQ multiplex PCR, and its TCRdb copy is limited to in-frame clones, with some not included. V, J and clone size are those of that table, while D and trimming were read from the DNA. This table holds roughly 80,000 clones, 81% found once. Germline V lookup: CDR1 SQVTM, CDR2 ANQGSEA. Trimming took off 4 bases at V and 0 bases at J, with 13 bases between the two ends. The CDR3 contains 15 residues. Sequencing was done on a sample of peripheral blood. This TCR came from a man older than 75 with acute or convalescent COVID-19. The chain combines TRBV29-1 with TRBJ1-3, with D unresolved. CDR3 coding DNA: TGCAGCGTTGCGTCTTTTGGCGGCTCTGGAAACACCATATATTTT. Amino acid sequence: CSVASFGGSGNTIYF.